The source of this T cell receptor (beta chain) is a study of beta chain features in type 1 diabetes. General study results and limits: A closer apparent resemblance between naive, central memory and Treg TCRB repertoires was seen in patients than in healthy donors. Type 1 diabetes patients had TCRB CDR3s that were shorter (moderately but significantly so) in all four CD4+ subsets.

Each donor gave one heparinised blood draw averaging about 120 mL. Trimming cost V 5 bases and J 9 bases, with 8 bases left between them. There are 11 residues in the CDR3. Per the germline V gene, CDR1 is SGHAT and CDR2 is FQNNGV. Isolated RNA was reverse transcribed in full, so expressed TCRB transcripts were sequenced. Clones were read by immunoSEQ multiplex PCR, and TCRdb kept only the in-frame ones, dropping some. Among 500,000 to 850,000 clones listed, 11% to 15% were seen once. Remarks on this clone: The antigen remains undetermined.

The chain is built from TRBV11-2 and TRBJ2-1; D is uncertain. This receptor was taken from a young man with type 1 diabetes. The sample consisted of naive CD4+ T cells from blood. The CDR3 is CASSRIGEQFF. The CDR3 DNA is TGTGCCAGCAGCCGAATTGGTGAGCAGTTCTTC. Looking up the rest from reference TRBV11-2 and TRBJ2-1 gives the full variable domain: EAGVAQSPRYKIIEKRQSVAFWCNPISGHATLYWYQQILGQGPKLLIQFQNNGVVDDSQLPKDRFSAERLKGVDSTLKIQPAKLEDSAVYLCASSRIGEQFFGPGTRLTVL.